Given below is one T cell receptor (beta chain) in context. Produced via immunoSEQ multiplex PCR; TCRdb's table is partial and in-frame only. The repertoire holds 150,000 to 200,000 clones, with 70% to 90% as singletons. V was pared by 2 bases and J by 3 bases, with 5 bases of the junction left unmatched. This CDR3 has 16 amino acids. Per the germline V gene, CDR1 is MDHEN and CDR2 is SYDVKM. This sample stems from a study of cytotoxic CD8 clonotypes in ibrutinib-treated CLL. This TCR was recovered from a human donor with chronic lymphocytic leukemia. The chain is built from TRBV28 and TRBJ2-7, with 12 bases aligning to TRBD2. This specimen consisted of PBMCs, obtained at disease progression, from a patient treated with ibrutinib. CDR3 amino acids: CASSLGSGLAGYEQYF. Here the CDR3 DNA reads TGTGCCAGCAGTTTAGGCTCGGGACTAGCGGGCTACGAGCAGTACTTC.